The next 2 T cell receptor beta chains were all read from a single sample in a study of cytomegalovirus exposure and HLA in healthy donors. 60 Vbeta and 13 Jbeta primers were used in PCR. Assay: immunoSEQ multiplex PCR; the TCRdb copy retains only in-frame clones and omits some. This table holds fewer than 120,000 clones, approximately 83% found once. Sequenced input: PBMCs. These receptors were collected from a man in his forties in good health and CMV-seronegative.

The chain joins TRBV2 to TRBJ1-1; D unclear. Germline-derived CDR1 and CDR2 are SNHLY and FYNNEI. Trimming took off 6 bases at V and 0 bases at J, with 8 bases between the two ends. This CDR3 region has 13 residues. The CDR3 DNA follows: TGTGCCAGCAGCAGACTAATGAACACTGAAGCTTTCTTT. Its translation is CASSRLMNTEAFF.

The chain combines TRBV19 with TRBJ1-5; no firm D call. The CDR3 consists of 13 residues. Germline-derived CDR1 and CDR2 are LNHDA and SQIVND (reference sequence). V lost 6 bases and J 3 bases, leaving 9 bases between the germline ends. The CDR3 sequence is CASSDIPNQPQHF. In nucleotides, the CDR3 is TGTGCCAGTAGCGACATACCCAATCAGCCCCAGCATTTT.